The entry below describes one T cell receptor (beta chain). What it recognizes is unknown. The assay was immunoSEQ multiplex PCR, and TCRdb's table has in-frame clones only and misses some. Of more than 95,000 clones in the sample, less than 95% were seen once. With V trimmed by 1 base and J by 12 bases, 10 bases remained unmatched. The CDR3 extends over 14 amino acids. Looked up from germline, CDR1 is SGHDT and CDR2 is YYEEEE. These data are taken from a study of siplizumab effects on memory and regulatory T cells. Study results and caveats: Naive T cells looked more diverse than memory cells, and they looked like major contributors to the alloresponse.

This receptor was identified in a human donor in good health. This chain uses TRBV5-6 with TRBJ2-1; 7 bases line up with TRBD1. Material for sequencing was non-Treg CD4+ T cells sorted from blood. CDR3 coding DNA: TGTGCCAGCAGCTTGTCTGACAGGGTGGGTGTGCAGTTCTTC. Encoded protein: CASSLSDRVGVQFF.